These 10 T cell receptor beta chains originate from one sample sequenced in a study of blood T cell repertoires in COVID-19. Sequencing was performed with immunoSEQ multiplex PCR; in TCRdb, only in-frame clones are kept and a portion is missing. The table has approximately 190,000 clones, about 80% seen once. The sequenced material came from PBMCs or T cells enriched from blood (not recorded which). Every receptor here comes from a man aged 35 to 55 who had recovered from COVID-19.

A note on this clone: Its ends do not fully match the called genes, so a read error is possible. The rearrangement links TRBV6-5 to TRBJ1-2; the match to TRBD1 covers 9 bases. The CDR3 totals 13 residues. Germline values: CDR1 MNHEY, CDR2 SVGAGI. CDR3 residues: CASSLGQGYDYTF. In nucleotides, the CDR3 is TGTGCCAGCAGCCTGGGACAGGGTTATGACTACACCTTC.

Worth noting for this clone: The sample contains more than one DNA sequence encoding this CDR3. The V call is TRBV5-1, the J call TRBJ1-6, with 8 bases identical to TRBD1. The CDR3 is made up of 15 amino acids. Germline assignment: CDR1 SGHRS and CDR2 YFSETQ. V shed 2 bases, J shed 3 bases, and the junction held 1 base outside the gene matches. CDR3: CASSLDRGYNSPLHF. The DNA of the CDR3 is TGCGCCAGCAGCTTAGACAGGGGCTATAATTCACCCCTCCACTTT.

This clone was counted once. The chain has TRBV7-2 and TRBJ1-1; no clear D. The CDR3 has 13 amino acids. Germline V gene data show CDR1 as SGHTA and CDR2 as FQGNSA. Trimming cost V 5 bases and J 1 base, with 8 bases left between them. This CDR3 reads CASSPDWNTEAFF. The CDR3 coding sequence is TGTGCCAGCAGCCCGGACTGGAACACTGAAGCTTTCTTT.

This chain links TRBV5-1 with TRBJ1-2; D remains unclear. V was cut by 7 bases and J by 0 bases, with 13 bases left in between. Germline V gene sequence: CDR1 SGHRS, CDR2 YFSETQ. The length of the CDR3 is 14 residues. CDR3 sequence (DNA): TGCGCCAGCTCGGAGGGTTCCGCTAACTATGGCTACACCTTC. This gives the protein CASSEGSANYGYTF. Combining the CDR3 with reference TRBV5-1 and TRBJ1-2 gives the whole variable domain KAGVTQTPRYLIKTRGQQVTLSCSPISGHRSVSWYQQTPGQGLQFLFEYFSETQRNKGNFPGRFSGRQFSNSRSEMNVSTLELGDSALYLCASSEGSANYGYTFGSGTRLTVV.

Only one count was recorded for this clone. The chain uses TRBV19 and TRBJ1-1, with 10 positions matching TRBD1. Trimming cost V 5 bases and J 6 bases; bases outside gene matches: 6. Germline V gene lookup returns CDR1 LNHDA and CDR2 SQIVND (reference sequence). CDR3 size: 14 residues. As DNA, the CDR3 is TGTGCCAGTAGTTTCCCGACAGGGGGCGCTGAAGCTTTCTTT. This sequence encodes CASSFPTGGAEAFF.

The V call is TRBV5-5, the J call TRBJ1-5; D is possibly TRBD1 (6 bases). Looked up from germline, CDR1 is SGHKS and CDR2 is YYEKEE (reference sequence). Trimming pared 0 bases from V and 4 bases from J, leaving 11 bases between. The CDR3 loop spans 15 amino acids. CDR3 coding DNA: TGTGCCAGCAGCTTGGATGGGCAGGGGAATCAGCCCCAGCATTTT. Residues: CASSLDGQGNQPQHF.

This chain connects TRBV3-1 (or the pseudogene TRBV3-2) to TRBJ2-3; D is possibly TRBD2 (6 bases). The germline V gene encodes CDR1 LGHDT and CDR2 YNNKEL (reference sequence). Trimming pared 2 bases from V and 3 bases from J, leaving 12 bases between. The CDR3 spans 15 residues. The CDR3 protein is CASSQTGERTDTQYF. CDR3 bases: TGTGCCAGCAGCCAAACGGGGGAGCGGACAGATACGCAGTATTTT.

The chain carries TRBV7-8 and TRBJ2-5; a possible D gene is TRBD2 (5 bases). Germline V lookup: CDR1 SGHVS, CDR2 FQNEAQ. This CDR3 has 15 amino acids. Between the trimmed V and J ends, which lost 8 bases and 5 bases, there was a span of 21 bases. The DNA for the CDR3 is TGTGCCAGCCCCTCGTGCGAGGGTATGCAGGAGACCCAGTACTTC. This codes for CASPSCEGMQETQYF.

The chain couples TRBV13 to TRBJ1-3; 7 bases line up with TRBD1. The ends lost 4 bases at V and 9 bases at J; junction bases unmatched: 12. This CDR3 is 15 amino acids long. Germline CDR1 is PRHDT and CDR2 is FYEKMQ (reference sequence). The CDR3 DNA sequence: TGTGCCAGCAGCTGGCCGGACAGGAGGGAACGCACCATATATTTT. As protein: CASSWPDRRERTIYF.

The chain links TRBV20-1 to TRBJ1-1, with D possibly matching TRBD1 (5 bases). Germline V gives CDR1 DFQATT, CDR2 SNEGSKA (reference sequence). The germline V and J ends were trimmed by 3 bases and 0 bases, with 11 bases remaining between them. The CDR3 loop spans 14 amino acids. The CDR3 sequence is CSASYAGLNTEAFF. Here the CDR3 DNA reads TGCAGTGCTAGTTATGCAGGGTTGAACACTGAAGCTTTCTTT.